These 6 T cell receptor beta chains came from one sample sequenced in a study of early stage breast cancer tumors. Profiled with immunoSEQ multiplex PCR; TCRdb holds only in-frame clones, not every one. The table has 70,000 or so clones, 75% to 90% seen once. The specimen sequenced was blood. All receptors come from a person aged 40-50 years with breast cancer.

The rearrangement joins TRBV18 to TRBJ2-1; D is perhaps TRBD2 (6 bases). CDR1 KGHSH and CDR2 LQKENI come from the germline V gene. V shed 3 bases and J shed 12 bases, with 15 bases lying between them. This CDR3 region has 13 residues. CDR3 in DNA: TGTGCCAGCTCACCGTCCTCAGGGACTCGGCAGTTCTTC. Protein product: CASSPSSGTRQFF.

Only a few counts were recorded for this clone. The chain combines TRBV11-2 with TRBJ1-5; unclear D gene. The CDR3 runs to 13 residues. Germline assignment: CDR1 SGHAT and CDR2 FQNNGV. The V and J ends lost 5 bases and 3 bases respectively, with 8 bases between them. CDR3 region: CASSPSINQPQHF. The CDR3 coding sequence is TGTGCCAGCAGCCCCTCTATCAATCAGCCCCAGCATTTT.

The J gene is TRBJ2-6, the V gene TRBV5-1, with TRBD1 as a possible D gene (5 bases). CDR1 and CDR2 (germline): SGHRS, YFSETQ. This CDR3 comprises 16 residues. V was pared by 4 bases and J by 4 bases, with 15 bases between. CDR3: CASSIPRVSGANVLTF. CDR3 nucleotides: TGCGCCAGCAGCATCCCCAGGGTGTCCGGGGCCAACGTCCTGACTTTC.

The chain uses TRBV27 and TRBJ1-1; D call uncertain. The germline gives CDR1 MNHEY, CDR2 SMNVEV (reference sequence). V shed 9 bases and J shed 0 bases, with 11 bases lying between them. This CDR3 has 13 amino acids. In nucleotides, the CDR3 is TGTGCCAGTGCGATATACATGAACACTGAAGCTTTCTTT. Protein sequence: CASAIYMNTEAFF.

The chain employs TRBV18 and TRBJ2-5; D perhaps matches TRBD1 (5 bases). V was pared by 4 bases and J by 1 base, with 7 bases between. Germline lookup yields CDR1 KGHSH and CDR2 LQKENI. CDR3 size: 13 residues. CDR3 in DNA: TGTGCCAGCTCACAAGACAGCCAAGAGACCCAGTACTTC. It translates to CASSQDSQETQYF. The complete variable domain, with remaining parts taken from reference TRBV18 and TRBJ2-5, reads NAGVMQNPRHLVRRRGQEARLRCSPMKGHSHVYWYRQLPEEGLKFMVYLQKENIIDESGMPKERFSAEFPKEGPSILRIQQVVRGDSAAYFCASSQDSQETQYFGPGTRLLVL.

This chain uses TRBV4-1 with TRBJ1-4, with TRBD1 as a possible D gene (6 bases). Per the germline V gene, CDR1 is MGHRA and CDR2 is YSYEKL. CDR3 length: 15 amino acids. V dropped 1 base and J dropped 4 bases, with 10 bases sitting between them. CDR3 nucleotides: TGCGCCAGCAGCCAAGGGGACACAAATAATGAAAAACTGTTTTTT. Amino acid sequence: CASSQGDTNNEKLFF.